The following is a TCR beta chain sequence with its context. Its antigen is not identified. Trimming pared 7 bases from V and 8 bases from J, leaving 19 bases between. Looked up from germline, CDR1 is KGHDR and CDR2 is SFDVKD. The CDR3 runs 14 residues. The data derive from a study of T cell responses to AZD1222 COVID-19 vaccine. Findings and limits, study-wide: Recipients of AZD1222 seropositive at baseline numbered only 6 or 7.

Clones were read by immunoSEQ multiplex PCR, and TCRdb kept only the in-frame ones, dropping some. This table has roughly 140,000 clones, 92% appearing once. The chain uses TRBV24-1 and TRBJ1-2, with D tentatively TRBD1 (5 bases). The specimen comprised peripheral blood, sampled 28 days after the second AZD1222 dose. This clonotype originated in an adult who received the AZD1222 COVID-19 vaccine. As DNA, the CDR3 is TGTGCCACCAGGGGTCCGGGGCCGATTATGGGCTACACCTTC. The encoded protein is CATRGPGPIMGYTF.